The 25 T cell receptor beta chains below all came from one sample that was sequenced in a study of T cells in Graves' hyperthyroidism and ophthalmopathy. Amplification of TCR beta CDR3 regions was performed using RNA transcripts as template. RT-PCR in the first round (using the HTBI primer set) targeted the TCR CDR3. TCRdb processed the multiplex PCR reads anew with MiXCR; each CDR3 protein has one entry. The sample has some 600,000 distinct CDR3 sequences, around 46% seen once; the top ten hold approximately 8.2%. Sequencing was carried out using peripheral blood or thyroid tissue (not recorded which). Source of these receptors: a woman aged 18-29 years with Graves' hyperthyroidism.

The chain joins TRBV24-1 to TRBJ2-5; 9 bases map to TRBD1. The V gene end was trimmed by 4 bases and the J gene end by 5 bases; junction bases not matched to a gene: 4. The CDR3 has 14 amino acids. In germline, CDR1 is KGHDR, CDR2 SFDVKD. CDR3 DNA sequence: TGTGCCACCAGTGACCGGGACAGGGCCGAGACCCAGTACTTC. This sequence encodes CATSDRDRAETQYF.

The chain has TRBV2 and TRBJ1-2, with 8 bases lining up with TRBD1. The CDR3 runs to 15 residues. Per germline, CDR1 SNHLY and CDR2 FYNNEI. V shed 7 bases, J shed 0 bases, and the junction held 7 bases outside the gene matches. In DNA, the CDR3 is TGTGCCAGCACGGGACAGGCAGCCACTAACTATGGCTACACCTTC. Translating gives CASTGQAATNYGYTF.

This clonotype has only a few counts. The chain recombines TRBV19 with TRBJ2-7, with D perhaps TRBD2 (6 bases). The CDR3 spans 16 residues. Germline CDR1 reads LNHDA; CDR2 reads SQIVND (reference sequence). Trimming cost V 4 bases and J 5 bases, with 21 bases left between them. The CDR3 loop is CASSSGLLGGIHEQYF. CDR3 DNA: TGTGCCAGTAGTAGCGGGCTTCTTGGAGGGATCCACGAGCAGTACTTC.

Remarks on this clonotype: A single base separates this from a much larger clone, so it may be a read error. The gene calls are TRBV7-2 and TRBJ1-1; D ambiguous. This CDR3 spans 15 amino acids. The germline V gene encodes CDR1 SGHTA and CDR2 FQGNSA. V lost 5 bases, J lost 3 bases, and 16 bases lay in between. Here the CDR3 reads CASSPTGHKDTEAFF. CDR3 bases: TGTGCCAGCAGCCCCACCGGCCATAAGGACACTGAAGCTTTCTTT.

The table lists this clonotype with a few counts. J is TRBJ2-7 and V is TRBV10-1; possibly TRBD2 for D (5 bases). This CDR3 is built from 14 residues. The germline gives CDR1 WNHNN, CDR2 SYGVQD (reference sequence). V was trimmed by 2 bases and J by 2 bases, leaving 10 bases between them. The CDR3 nucleotides read TGCGCCAGCAGTGAGGGACTTAGAACCTACGAGCAGTACTTC. This encodes CASSEGLRTYEQYF.

The chain carries TRBV19 and TRBJ1-2; D might be TRBD1 (6 bases). This CDR3 contains 11 residues. CDR1 and CDR2 from the germline V gene are LNHDA and SQIVND (reference sequence). Trimming cost V 4 bases and J 8 bases, with 8 bases left between them. The DNA of the CDR3 is TGTGCCAGTAGTAAGGGGGGCGGCTACACCTTC. Its translation is CASSKGGGYTF. The entire variable domain, with the rest obtained from reference TRBV19 and TRBJ1-2, is as follows: DGGITQSPKYLFRKEGQNVTLSCEQNLNHDAMYWYRQDPGQGLRLIYYSQIVNDFQKGDIAEGYSVSREKKESFPLTVTSAQKNPTAFYLCASSKGGGYTFGSGTRLTVV.

The chain uses TRBV7-8 and TRBJ2-5; TRBD2 matches at 14 bases. From germline, CDR1 is SGHVS and CDR2 FQNEAQ. V shed 2 bases and J 5 bases; nucleotides not matched to a gene: 4. The CDR3 totals 16 residues. This CDR3 reads CASSLRLAGGRETQYF. The CDR3 DNA reads TGTGCCAGCAGCTTAAGACTAGCGGGAGGGCGGGAGACCCAGTACTTC.

Points on this clonotype: At one end, the junction sequence differs from germline, possibly due to a read error. The chain has TRBV24-1 and TRBJ2-5, with 7 bases that match TRBD1. This CDR3 is built from 15 residues. Germline CDR1 KGHDR, CDR2 SFDVKD. CDR3 coding DNA: TGTGACACCAGTGATTACAGGGGAATCGAGGAGACCCAGTACTTC. This sequence encodes CDTSDYRGIEETQYF.

The chain carries TRBV2 and TRBJ1-2; D may be TRBD1 (5 bases). Between the trimmed V and J ends, which lost 8 bases and 6 bases, there was a span of 16 bases. This CDR3 is built from 13 residues. The germline gives CDR1 SNHLY, CDR2 FYNNEI. Here the CDR3 reads CASALGTSDGYTF. The CDR3 DNA is TGTGCCAGCGCCCTGGGGACGAGTGATGGCTACACCTTC.

The chain links TRBV24-1 to TRBJ2-6; D unresolved. The CDR3 covers 14 residues. The V end was cut by 5 bases, the J end by 1 base, with 5 bases between. Looked up from germline, CDR1 is KGHDR and CDR2 is SFDVKD. The CDR3 sequence: CATSVGSGANVLTF. CDR3 nucleotide sequence: TGTGCCACCAGTGTGGGATCTGGGGCCAACGTCCTGACTTTC.

The chain couples TRBV25-1 to TRBJ2-7; D is undetermined. The germline V gene encodes CDR1 MGHDK and CDR2 SYGVNS. This CDR3 is built from 16 residues. With 4 bases removed from V and 2 bases from J, the gap between germline ends came to 18 bases. The chain's CDR3 is CASSASRAAVTYEQYF. The CDR3 region has the DNA TGTGCCAGCAGTGCTAGTCGGGCTGCGGTAACCTACGAGCAGTACTTC.

Notes on this clonotype: A much larger clone sits a single nucleotide away, making a read error possible. This chain links TRBV10-3 with TRBJ1-2; TRBD1 might be the D (6 bases). V was shortened by 6 bases and J by 4 bases, with 18 bases between the two germline ends. The CDR3 contains 15 residues. Germline CDR1 reads ENHRY; CDR2 reads SYGVKD. The CDR3 protein is CAIREGVRTSYGYTF. The CDR3 DNA sequence: TGTGCCATCAGGGAGGGGGTTAGAACAAGCTATGGCTACACCTTC.

The genes are TRBV19 and TRBJ2-2; D possibly corresponds to TRBD1 (6 bases). V lost 4 bases and J lost 1, with 10 bases in between. The germline V gene has CDR1 LNHDA and CDR2 SQIVND (reference sequence). This CDR3 comprises 15 residues. In nucleotides, the CDR3 is TGTGCCAGTAGTAACAGGGAAAGGAACACCGGGGAGCTGTTTTTT. It encodes CASSNRERNTGELFF.

The V call is TRBV7-9, the J call TRBJ1-1, with unresolved D. With 3 bases removed from V and 0 bases from J, the gap between germline ends came to 11 bases. Germline V CDR1 and CDR2: SEHNR, FQNEAQ (reference sequence). The CDR3 contains 15 residues. The CDR3 bases are TGTGCCAGCAGCTTGGAACAGTTCATGAACACTGAAGCTTTCTTT. This encodes CASSLEQFMNTEAFF.

This clonotype was found many times. The CDR3 sequence: CASIRGGKETQYF. The CDR3 DNA follows: TGTGCCAGCATAAGGGGGGGGAAAGAGACCCAGTACTTC. The chain combines TRBV7-6 with TRBJ2-5, with TRBD2 as a possible D gene (7 bases). CDR1 and CDR2 from the germline V gene are SGHVS and FNYEAQ. The CDR3 spans 13 residues. Trimming cost V 7 bases and J 3 bases, with 12 bases left between them.

This clonotype occurred once. A much bigger clone sits one base away, suggesting this may be a read error. The chain joins TRBV11-1 to TRBJ1-2; D may be TRBD1 (5 bases). The CDR3 sequence is 15 residues long. The germline V gene has CDR1 SGHAT and CDR2 FQDESV (reference sequence). The CDR3 sequence: CASSDGAQANYDYTF. The DNA for the CDR3 is TGTGCCAGCAGCGATGGGGCGCAGGCGAACTATGACTACACCTTC. The full variable domain, in which reference TRBV11-1 and TRBJ1-2 provide the parts outside the CDR3, is EAEVAQSPRYKITEKSQAVAFWCDPISGHATLYWYRQILGQGPELLVQFQDESVVDDSQLPKDRFSAERLKGVDSTLKIQPAELGDSAMYLCASSDGAQANYDYTFGSGTRLTVV.

This clonotype was found a few times. J is TRBJ2-5 and V is TRBV7-2, with TRBD2 matching over 9 bases. V shed 1 base, J shed 2 bases, and the junction held 8 bases outside the gene matches. The CDR3 loop spans 17 amino acids. CDR1 is SGHTA, CDR2 FQGNSA, per germline. The CDR3 sequence is CASSLVGSGSHQETQYF. The CDR3 DNA reads TGTGCCAGCAGCTTAGTAGGTAGCGGGAGCCATCAAGAGACCCAGTACTTC.

This clonotype was recorded at least ten times. The rearrangement links TRBV10-3 to TRBJ2-6; D is undetermined. This CDR3 is built from 14 residues. Germline V gene sequence: CDR1 ENHRY, CDR2 SYGVKD. V was shortened by 7 bases and J by 3 bases, with 10 bases between the two germline ends. The CDR3, as DNA: TGTGCCATCACCTGGGGTGGTGGGGCCAACGTCCTGACTTTC. It encodes CAITWGGGANVLTF.

There are a few counts of this clonotype. This chain links TRBV3-1 with TRBJ2-7; 7 nucleotides match TRBD2. This CDR3 is 14 amino acids long. Losses at the gene ends were 1 base for V and 4 bases for J; bases not matched to a gene: 4. The germline V gene encodes CDR1 LGHDT and CDR2 YNNKEL (reference sequence). The CDR3: CASSQGGREYEQYF. DNA of the CDR3: TGTGCCAGCAGCCAAGGCGGGAGAGAATACGAGCAGTACTTC.

This clonotype occurred many times. The chain is built from TRBV15 and TRBJ1-4; D is ambiguous. CDR3 length equals 12 residues. Germline CDR1 is LNHNV and CDR2 is YYDKDF (reference sequence). Trimming took off 3 bases at V and 5 bases at J, with 4 bases between the two ends. CDR3 loop: CATSRGNEKLFF. CDR3 coding DNA: TGTGCCACCAGCAGGGGAAATGAAAAACTGTTTTTT.

J is TRBJ1-1 and V is TRBV4-3, with D possibly TRBD1 on 6 matching bases. The germline V gene encodes CDR1 LGHNA and CDR2 YSLEER. The length of the CDR3 is 14 residues. V lost 0 bases, J lost 10 bases, and 15 bases lay in between. This CDR3 reads CASSQDRTATPAFF. The CDR3 bases are TGCGCCAGCAGCCAAGATAGGACAGCCACCCCAGCTTTCTTT.

This clonotype was found many times. In nucleotides, the CDR3 is TGTGCCAGCAGAGACGGCAGTTATTCACCCCTCCACTTT. It encodes CASRDGSYSPLHF. V is TRBV2 and J is TRBJ1-6, with unresolved D. Germline loops: CDR1 SNHLY, CDR2 FYNNEI. This CDR3 contains 13 residues. V shed 6 bases and J shed 8 bases, with 11 bases lying between them.

The chain employs TRBV7-9 and TRBJ1-1; unclear D gene. V lost 5 bases, J lost 7 bases, and 20 bases lay in between. The CDR3 runs 15 residues. Germline V CDR1 and CDR2: SEHNR, FQNEAQ (reference sequence). In nucleotides, the CDR3 is TGTGCCAGCAGCCCCGCGCTGCGGGGAGAAATTGAAGCTTTCTTT. Translation: CASSPALRGEIEAFF.

The sample holds many counts of this clonotype. This chain connects TRBV2 to TRBJ2-5, with 8 positions matching TRBD2. In germline, CDR1 is SNHLY, CDR2 FYNNEI. The junction had 8 bases not matched to a gene; V was cut back by 5 bases and J by 6 bases. The CDR3 loop spans 14 amino acids. The CDR3 DNA reads as TGTGCCAGCAGTACCGGACTAGCAACCAAGACCCAGTACTTC. This encodes CASSTGLATKTQYF.

This clonotype was detected only a few times. The chain combines TRBV25-1 with TRBJ1-1, with D tentatively TRBD1 (5 bases). Per germline, CDR1 MGHDK and CDR2 SYGVNS. The V and J ends lost 5 bases and 1 base respectively, with 11 bases between them. The CDR3 runs to 14 residues. CDR3 sequence reads: CASSLRDGNTEAFF. The CDR3 nucleotides read TGTGCCAGCAGTCTTCGGGACGGGAACACTGAAGCTTTCTTT.